This T cell receptor (beta chain) appears in the sequencing data of a study of CD8 T cells in Susac syndrome. The CDR3 length is 14 residues. V lost 7 bases to trimming and J lost 9 bases, with 16 bases between them. Sequencing of TCR beta drew on CD8+ and CD4+ T cells from blood. Each multiple sclerosis control was a treatment-naive patient with relapsing-remitting disease that was either stable or active. Negative isolation was used for CD8+ and CD4+ T cells, and FACS enrichment was applied to TEMRA cells. Roughly 0.5 to 1 ug RNA was reverse transcribed with random hexamers. Multiplex immunoSEQ PCR targeted 54 Vbeta and 13 Jbeta TCR beta segments. Each CDR3 protein gets one entry after TCRdb re-called the immunoSEQ multiplex PCR reads with MiXCR. This table holds 200,000 or so distinct CDR3 sequences, 90% to 97% found once.

Input material: CD4+ T cells from PBMCs. The TCR comes from a human donor with multiple sclerosis. V usage is TRBV12-3 or TRBV12-4 and J usage is TRBJ1-6, with D tentatively TRBD1 (6 bases). As DNA, the CDR3 is TGTGCCAGCACCCGAGGGGGGGCAACTTCACCCCTCCACTTT. It encodes CASTRGGATSPLHF.